This TCR beta chain derives from a study of neurological immune-mediated disorders. This CDR3 spans 14 amino acids. CDR1 SGHRS and CDR2 YFSETQ come from the germline V gene. V gave up 1 base and J gave up 0 bases, with 7 bases separating them. This clonotype came up many times. TCRdb re-analysed the 5' RACE reads in MiXCR, keeping a single row per CDR3 protein. The data show 55,000 or so distinct CDR3 sequences, with 3.5% to 4% seen just once and around 2% held by the top ten. The specimen sequenced was CD4+ T cells from blood. The rearrangement uses TRBV5-1 and TRBJ1-1; no clear D. This sequence originates from a woman aged 35 to 49 with multiple sclerosis. The chain's CDR3 is CASSLTVVNTEAFF. CDR3 DNA sequence: TGCGCCAGCAGCTTGACAGTCGTGAACACTGAAGCTTTCTTT.